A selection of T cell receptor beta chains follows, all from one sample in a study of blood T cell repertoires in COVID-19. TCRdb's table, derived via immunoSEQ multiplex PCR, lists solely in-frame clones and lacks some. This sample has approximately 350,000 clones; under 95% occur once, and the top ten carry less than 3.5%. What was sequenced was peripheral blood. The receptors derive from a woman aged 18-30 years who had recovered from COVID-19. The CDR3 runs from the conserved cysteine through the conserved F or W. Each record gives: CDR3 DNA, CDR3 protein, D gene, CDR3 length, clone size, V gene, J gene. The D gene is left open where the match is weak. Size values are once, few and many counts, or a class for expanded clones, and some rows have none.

CDR3 DNA: TGCAGTGCTAGTGGCCCTAGCGGGAGGGAGGGGATGGGAAATGAGCAGTTCTTC
CDR3 protein: CSASGPSGREGMGNEQFF
D gene: TRBD2
CDR3 length: 18
clone size: NA
V gene: TRBV20-1
J gene: TRBJ2-1

CDR3 DNA: TGTGCCAGCAGCTTAGGCGGACAGGAAGAGACCCAGTACTTC
CDR3 protein: CASSLGGQEETQYF
D gene: TRBD1
CDR3 length: 14
clone size: NA
V gene: TRBV7-9
J gene: TRBJ2-5

CDR3 DNA: TGTGCCAGCAGCGCACAGGGGGGTGGCTACACCTTC
CDR3 protein: CASSAQGGGYTF
D gene: TRBD1
CDR3 length: 12
clone size: NA
V gene: TRBV27
J gene: TRBJ1-2

CDR3 DNA: TGTGCCAGCCAGACGGGAGGGGCCACCGGGGAGCTGTTTTTT
CDR3 protein: CASQTGGATGELFF
D gene: TRBD2
CDR3 length: 14
clone size: NA
V gene: TRBV28
J gene: TRBJ2-2

CDR3 DNA: TGTGCCAGCAGTTACTCGAGAATGCTTGGCGGGAGGTATGAGGAGACCCAGTACTTC
CDR3 protein: CASSYSRMLGGRYEETQYF
D gene: TRBD2
CDR3 length: 19
clone size: NA
V gene: TRBV6-2/TRBV6-3
J gene: TRBJ2-5

CDR3 DNA: TGTGCCAGCAGCCGGGACAGGGAATCTGAAAAACTGTTTTTT
CDR3 protein: CASSRDRESEKLFF
D gene: TRBD1
CDR3 length: 14
clone size: many
V gene: TRBV7-9
J gene: TRBJ1-4

CDR3 DNA: TGTGCCAGTAGTATTAGATTAGTGCCTAGCGGGCCCCAGCATTTT
CDR3 protein: CASSIRLVPSGPQHF
D gene: NA
CDR3 length: 15
clone size: NA
V gene: TRBV19
J gene: TRBJ1-5

CDR3 DNA: TGTGCCAGCAGCTTCCGGGAATCCTCCTACAATGAGCAGTTCTTC
CDR3 protein: CASSFRESSYNEQFF
D gene: NA
CDR3 length: 15
clone size: NA
V gene: TRBV5-4
J gene: TRBJ2-1

CDR3 DNA: TGCGCCAGCAGCCAAGGGAGGAACACTGAAGCTTTCTTT
CDR3 protein: CASSQGRNTEAFF
D gene: NA
CDR3 length: 13
clone size: NA
V gene: TRBV4-1
J gene: TRBJ1-1

CDR3 DNA: TGTGCCAGTAGTATTGGAGGTGGTATGGGAGAGACCCAGTACTTC
CDR3 protein: CASSIGGGMGETQYF
D gene: NA
CDR3 length: 15
clone size: NA
V gene: TRBV19
J gene: TRBJ2-5

CDR3 DNA: TGTGCCAGCAGCGTGACAGGGAGTGGGCCCCAGCATTTT
CDR3 protein: CASSVTGSGPQHF
D gene: TRBD1
CDR3 length: 13
clone size: NA
V gene: TRBV5-5
J gene: TRBJ1-5

CDR3 DNA: TGTGCCAGCAGCTTAGGTACCGGGACTAGCGGCCACACAGATACGCAGTATTTT
CDR3 protein: CASSLGTGTSGHTDTQYF
D gene: TRBD2
CDR3 length: 18
clone size: NA
V gene: TRBV7-8
J gene: TRBJ2-3

CDR3 DNA: TGTGCCAGCAGAAACAGGGGAAACACAGATACGCAGTATTTT
CDR3 protein: CASRNRGNTDTQYF
D gene: TRBD1
CDR3 length: 14
clone size: NA
V gene: TRBV11-3
J gene: TRBJ2-3

CDR3 DNA: TGTGCCAGCAGCCTTAGCGGGTTCGGCACAGATACGCAGTATTTT
CDR3 protein: CASSLSGFGTDTQYF
D gene: TRBD2
CDR3 length: 15
clone size: NA
V gene: TRBV7-6
J gene: TRBJ2-3

CDR3 DNA: TGTGCCAGCAGTTACTTACTTAGCGGGAGGCGGGACACCGGGGAGCTGTTTTTT
CDR3 protein: CASSYLLSGRRDTGELFF
D gene: TRBD2
CDR3 length: 18
clone size: NA
V gene: TRBV6-2/TRBV6-3
J gene: TRBJ2-2

CDR3 DNA: TGCGCCAGCAGTGACCCGGACAGCTATGGCTACACCTTC
CDR3 protein: CASSDPDSYGYTF
D gene: NA
CDR3 length: 13
clone size: NA
V gene: TRBV10-2
J gene: TRBJ1-2

CDR3 DNA: TGTGCCAGCAGCCACACCCACCCAGGGACTGAAGCTTTCTTT
CDR3 protein: CASSHTHPGTEAFF
D gene: NA
CDR3 length: 14
clone size: NA
V gene: TRBV11-3
J gene: TRBJ1-1

CDR3 DNA: TGTGCCAGCAGTTACGACAGCGGGAACAATGAGCAGTTCTTC
CDR3 protein: CASSYDSGNNEQFF
D gene: TRBD2
CDR3 length: 14
clone size: NA
V gene: TRBV6-5
J gene: TRBJ2-1

CDR3 DNA: TGTGCCTGGAGTGTGGCTAGCGGCTCCAATGAGCAGTTCTTC
CDR3 protein: CAWSVASGSNEQFF
D gene: TRBD2
CDR3 length: 14
clone size: NA
V gene: TRBV30
J gene: TRBJ2-1

CDR3 DNA: TGTGCCAGCAGCAAAAGGACTAGCGGGAGGGCCGCGAACATTCAGTACTTC
CDR3 protein: CASSKRTSGRAANIQYF
D gene: TRBD2
CDR3 length: 17
clone size: NA
V gene: TRBV11-3
J gene: TRBJ2-4

CDR3 DNA: TGTGCCACCAGTGTCGGGGGCAATCAGCCCCAGCATTTT
CDR3 protein: CATSVGGNQPQHF
D gene: NA
CDR3 length: 13
clone size: NA
V gene: TRBV24-1
J gene: TRBJ1-5

CDR3 DNA: TGTGCCAGCAGCGTAGCACCAGCGGCACGTCTTTCCCCGGGCTACAATGAGCAGTTCTTC
CDR3 protein: CASSVAPAARLSPGYNEQFF
D gene: NA
CDR3 length: 20
clone size: NA
V gene: TRBV9
J gene: TRBJ2-1

CDR3 DNA: TGTGCCAGCAGCTTAGCCGGGGGGCAGGGCAATGAGCAGTTCTTC
CDR3 protein: CASSLAGGQGNEQFF
D gene: NA
CDR3 length: 15
clone size: NA
V gene: TRBV7-2
J gene: TRBJ2-1

CDR3 DNA: TGTGCCAGCAGCTTAGATCTCGGTGGGACAGGGGCCCCGAACACTGAAGCTTTCTTT
CDR3 protein: CASSLDLGGTGAPNTEAFF
D gene: TRBD1
CDR3 length: 19
clone size: NA
V gene: TRBV11-2
J gene: TRBJ1-1

CDR3 DNA: TGTGCCAGCAGTGAGGCGATCCCCTTCGGGGCAGATACGCAGTATTTT
CDR3 protein: CASSEAIPFGADTQYF
D gene: NA
CDR3 length: 16
clone size: NA
V gene: TRBV2
J gene: TRBJ2-3

CDR3 DNA: TGTGCCAGCAGGCCGGGACTAGCGGGGGTGAACACCGGGGAGCTGTTTTTT
CDR3 protein: CASRPGLAGVNTGELFF
D gene: TRBD2
CDR3 length: 17
clone size: NA
V gene: TRBV7-6
J gene: TRBJ2-2

CDR3 DNA: TGTGCCAGCAGTCCCCTTTATTTGGGCAGAACCCCCTCTGGAAACACCATATATTTT
CDR3 protein: CASSPLYLGRTPSGNTIYF
D gene: NA
CDR3 length: 19
clone size: NA
V gene: TRBV27
J gene: TRBJ1-3

CDR3 DNA: TGTGCCATCAAGGACAGGGACCACTATGGCTACACCTTC
CDR3 protein: CAIKDRDHYGYTF
D gene: TRBD1
CDR3 length: 13
clone size: NA
V gene: TRBV10-3
J gene: TRBJ1-2

CDR3 DNA: TGTGCCAGCAGCCAAGGGGGACTAGCGGGAGGGACGCTATACAATGAGCAGTTCTTC
CDR3 protein: CASSQGGLAGGTLYNEQFF
D gene: TRBD2
CDR3 length: 19
clone size: NA
V gene: TRBV14
J gene: TRBJ2-1